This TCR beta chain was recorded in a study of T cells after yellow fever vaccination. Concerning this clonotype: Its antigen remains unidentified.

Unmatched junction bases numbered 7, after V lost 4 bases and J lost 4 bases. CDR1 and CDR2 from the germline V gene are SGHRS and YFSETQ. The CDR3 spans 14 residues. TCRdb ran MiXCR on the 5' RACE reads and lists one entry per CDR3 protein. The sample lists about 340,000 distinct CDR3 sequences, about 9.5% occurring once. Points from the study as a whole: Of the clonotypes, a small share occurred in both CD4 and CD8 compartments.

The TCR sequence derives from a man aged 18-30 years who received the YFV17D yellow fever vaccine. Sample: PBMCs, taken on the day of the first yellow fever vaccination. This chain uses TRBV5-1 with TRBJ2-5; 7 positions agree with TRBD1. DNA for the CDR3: TGCGCCAGCAGCCCAGGGGACAGTTCAGAGACCCAGTACTTC. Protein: CASSPGDSSETQYF.